One sample yielded the 28 T cell receptor beta chains listed below, sequenced in a study of T cells in Graves' hyperthyroidism and ophthalmopathy. Amplified TCR beta CDR3 regions derived from RNA transcripts. An initial round of RT-PCR targeting the TCR CDR3 relied on the HTBI primer set. One entry per CDR3 protein, called by TCRdb with MiXCR from the multiplex PCR reads. The sample shows about 600,000 distinct CDR3 sequences, 14% of them seen only once. The sequenced material came from blood. All receptors derive from a woman aged 45-59 years with Graves' ophthalmopathy.

The table lists this clonotype with many counts. The V and J genes are TRBV20-1 and TRBJ2-1, with D perhaps matching TRBD2 (6 bases). This CDR3 is 12 amino acids long. Looked up from germline, CDR1 is DFQATT and CDR2 is SNEGSKA (reference sequence). CDR3 bases: TGCAGCGCCGGGAGTAGGTACAATGAGCAGTTCTTC. It encodes CSAGSRYNEQFF.

This clonotype was found many times. This sequence joins TRBV3-1 and TRBJ1-2; D unresolved. V shed 3 bases and J shed 4 bases, with 3 bases lying between them. CDR3 size: 11 residues. Per the germline V gene, CDR1 is LGHDT and CDR2 is YNNKEL (reference sequence). The CDR3 region has the DNA TGTGCCAGCAGCCACCTCTATGGCTACACCTTC. It encodes CASSHLYGYTF.

V and J are TRBV29-1 and TRBJ1-1, with TRBD1 identical over 8 bases. This CDR3 has 14 amino acids. Germline V lookup: CDR1 SQVTM, CDR2 ANQGSEA. Trimming cost V 5 bases and J 5 bases; bases outside gene matches: 10. CDR3 nucleotide sequence: TGCAGCGTTAAACTTGAACAGGGGGGAACTGAAGCTTTCTTT. Protein product: CSVKLEQGGTEAFF.

This clonotype was recorded a few times. Just one base apart from a much larger clone, this may be a read error. The chain uses TRBV7-9 and TRBJ2-6, with 7 bases matching TRBD1. The CDR3 is 15 amino acids. The germline CDR1 and CDR2 sequences are SEHNR and FQNEAQ (reference sequence). The CDR3 nucleotides read TGTGCCAGCAGCCTACAGGGGATTGGGGCCAACGTCCCGACTTTC. Translation gives CASSLQGIGANVPTF.

This clonotype was recorded many times. The chain couples TRBV7-9 to TRBJ2-7, with D possibly TRBD2 on 5 matching bases. Trimming took off 8 bases at V and 4 bases at J, with 15 bases between the two ends. Per the germline V gene, CDR1 is SEHNR and CDR2 is FQNEAQ (reference sequence). CDR3 length equals 13 residues. The CDR3: CASASGDWYEQYF. CDR3 DNA sequence: TGTGCCAGCGCAAGCGGTGACTGGTACGAGCAGTACTTC.

This chain joins TRBV6-1 and TRBJ1-3; 7 positions match TRBD1. The germline CDR1 and CDR2 sequences are MNHNS and SASEGT. The CDR3 sequence is 13 residues long. The V and J ends lost 6 bases and 2 bases, in that order; junction bases with no gene match: 1. Here the CDR3 DNA reads TGTGCCAGCAGCACAGGGGCTGGAAACACCATATATTTT. Translation gives CASSTGAGNTIYF.

This clonotype was counted many times. The genes are TRBV6-1 and TRBJ2-5; 7 nucleotides match TRBD2. V was pared by 6 bases and J by 4 bases, with 5 bases of the junction left unmatched. CDR1 MNHNS and CDR2 SASEGT come from the germline V gene. This CDR3 has 13 amino acids. The CDR3 nucleotides read TGTGCCAGCAGCCGAGGACTAGGAGAGACCCAGTACTTC. Encoded protein: CASSRGLGETQYF.

This clonotype was found many times. The V gene is TRBV28, the J gene TRBJ2-5; D is perhaps TRBD1 (5 bases). CDR1 MDHEN and CDR2 SYDVKM come from the germline V gene. The CDR3 extends over 16 amino acids. With 1 base removed from V and 5 bases from J, the gap between germline ends came to 17 bases. CDR3 sequence: CASSLFLGRARETQYF. CDR3 in DNA: TGTGCCAGCAGTTTATTTTTGGGCAGGGCTCGTGAGACCCAGTACTTC. Drawing the rest from reference TRBV28 and TRBJ2-5, the complete variable domain is DVKVTQSSRYLVKRTGEKVFLECVQDMDHENMFWYRQDPGLGLRLIYFSYDVKMKEKGDIPEGYSVSREKKERFSLILESASTNQTSMYLCASSLFLGRARETQYFGPGTRLLVL.

This clonotype has a count of ten or more. The chain links TRBV12-3 or TRBV12-4 to TRBJ2-5, with D perhaps matching TRBD1 (5 bases). V shed 5 bases and J shed 5 bases, with 15 bases lying between them. This CDR3 is 14 amino acids long. The CDR3: CASSLGPGAETQYF. DNA for the CDR3: TGTGCCAGCAGTCTGGGCCCTGGGGCGGAGACCCAGTACTTC.

This chain connects TRBV20-1 to TRBJ2-1; 8 bases are shared with TRBD2. The CDR3 has 13 residues. Trimming took 0 bases from V and 15 from J; bases not matched to a gene: 10. Germline V gives CDR1 DFQATT, CDR2 SNEGSKA (reference sequence). DNA for the CDR3: TGCAGTGCTAGAGAAGACTGGACTAGCCCATCGTTCTTC. Encoded protein: CSAREDWTSPSFF.

The chain joins TRBV29-1 to TRBJ2-3, with 7 bases identical to TRBD2. Looked up from germline, CDR1 is SQVTM and CDR2 is ANQGSEA. J was trimmed by 2 bases and V by 4 bases; bases with no gene match: 3. This CDR3 contains 13 residues. In DNA, the CDR3 is TGCAGCGTTGGGGGAGGGGACACAGATACGCAGTATTTT. Residues: CSVGGGDTDTQYF.

This clonotype is a singleton in its sample. The chain combines TRBV13 with TRBJ2-6; 7 positions agree with TRBD2. The germline gives CDR1 PRHDT, CDR2 FYEKMQ (reference sequence). This CDR3 has 17 residues. J was trimmed by 0 bases and V by 8 bases; bases with no gene match: 10. The CDR3 spells CASRQWGGGSGANVLTF. The CDR3 nucleotides are TGTGCCAGCCGGCAATGGGGCGGGGGCTCTGGGGCCAACGTCCTGACTTTC. The full variable domain, its missing parts supplied by reference TRBV13 and TRBJ2-6, is AAGVIQSPRHLIKEKRETATLKCYPIPRHDTVYWYQQGPGQDPQFLISFYEKMQSDKGSIPDRFSAQQFSDYHSELNMSSLELGDSALYFCASRQWGGGSGANVLTFGAGSRLTVL.

The rearrangement joins TRBV20-1 to TRBJ1-6, with 7 bases matching TRBD1. V lost 6 bases and J lost 5; bases outside the gene matches: 10. This CDR3 is built from 15 residues. Germline CDR1 is DFQATT and CDR2 is SNEGSKA (reference sequence). CDR3 loop: CSAPTQGRDNSPLHF. The CDR3 DNA follows: TGCAGTGCCCCAACACAGGGGAGGGATAATTCACCCCTCCACTTT.

The J gene is TRBJ1-2, the V gene TRBV2; 8 bases align to TRBD1. With V trimmed by 10 bases and J by 8 bases, 6 bases remained unmatched. This CDR3 has 11 amino acids. Per germline, CDR1 SNHLY and CDR2 FYNNEI. In DNA, the CDR3 is TGTGCCATCCAGACAGGGGTAGGCTACACCTTC. It encodes CAIQTGVGYTF.

The CDR3 bases are TGTGCCAGCAGAGCGGACAGGGGGCGGGCCTACAATGAGCAGTTCTTC. Residues: CASRADRGRAYNEQFF. The gene calls are TRBV12-3 or TRBV12-4 and TRBJ2-1; 11 nucleotides align to TRBD1. V trimming: 6 bases; J trimming: 2 bases; junction bases outside the gene matches: 6. This CDR3 is 16 amino acids long.

This clonotype was seen repeatedly, ten times or more. The chain uses TRBV7-9 and TRBJ2-3; D may match TRBD1 or TRBD2 (5 bases each). CDR3 size: 12 residues. Germline V lookup: CDR1 SEHNR, CDR2 FQNEAQ (reference sequence). The germline V and J ends were trimmed by 5 bases and 5 bases, with 8 bases remaining between them. DNA for the CDR3: TGTGCCAGCAGCGCGAGGGGAGATACGCAGTATTTT. Its translation: CASSARGDTQYF.

A few counts support this clonotype. The gene calls are TRBV7-2 and TRBJ2-3, with 7 bases identical to TRBD2. The CDR3 covers 17 residues. The germline gives CDR1 SGHTA, CDR2 FQGNSA. Losses at the gene ends were 5 bases for V and 7 bases for J; bases not matched to a gene: 18. As DNA, the CDR3 is TGTGCCAGCAGCCCAAAGACTTGCGGGAGTGCTAGGAATACGCAGTATTTT. It yields the protein CASSPKTCGSARNTQYF.

The chain combines TRBV24-1 with TRBJ2-1; 7 positions agree with TRBD1. Germline loops: CDR1 KGHDR, CDR2 SFDVKD. V lost 5 bases to trimming and J lost 3 bases; unmatched junction nucleotides: 6. The CDR3 sequence is 15 residues long. The CDR3 sequence is CATSARDRVYNEQFF. The CDR3 DNA is TGTGCCACCAGTGCCCGAGACAGGGTCTACAATGAGCAGTTCTTC.

This clonotype has at least ten counts. The rearrangement uses TRBV15 and TRBJ2-3; D gene unclear. The germline CDR1 and CDR2 sequences are LNHNV and YYDKDF (reference sequence). Between the trimmed V and J ends, which lost 0 bases and 2 bases, there was a span of 6 bases. The CDR3 totals 14 residues. The CDR3 DNA follows: TGTGCCACCAGCAGAGATCGCAACACAGATACGCAGTATTTT. It yields the protein CATSRDRNTDTQYF.

This chain connects TRBV18 to TRBJ2-7, with a weak D call TRBD1 (7 bases). Germline lookup yields CDR1 KGHSH and CDR2 LQKENI. The CDR3 runs to 14 residues. Trimming stripped 1 base from V and 4 bases from J, with 11 bases between. In DNA form, the CDR3 reads TGTGCCAGCTCACCACAGCCAGGGGGGTACGAGCAGTACTTC. This codes for CASSPQPGGYEQYF.

This clonotype was recorded many times. The chain couples TRBV27 to TRBJ2-2; TRBD2 matches 7 bases. Trimming cost V 5 bases and J 0 bases; bases outside gene matches: 9. In germline, CDR1 is MNHEY, CDR2 SMNVEV (reference sequence). This CDR3 spans 17 amino acids. The CDR3 bases are TGTGCCAGCAGTCTCCTGGGGGGGACCGCGAACACCGGGGAGCTGTTTTTT. Amino acids: CASSLLGGTANTGELFF.

The table lists this clonotype with many counts. The chain has TRBV6-1 and TRBJ2-5; no definite D call. Deletions cut 5 bases from V and 1 base from J, with 11 bases between. In germline, CDR1 is MNHNS, CDR2 SASEGT. The CDR3 loop spans 14 amino acids. In nucleotides, the CDR3 is TGTGCCAGCAGTAGCACAGAACCCCAAGAGACCCAGTACTTC. Translation gives CASSSTEPQETQYF.

This clonotype was picked up many times. V usage is TRBV7-2 and J usage is TRBJ1-4; no firm D call. The germline V and J ends were trimmed by 0 bases and 8 bases, with 7 bases remaining between them. Germline loops: CDR1 SGHTA, CDR2 FQGNSA. This CDR3 contains 13 residues. CDR3: CASSLALAEKLFF. The CDR3 nucleotides read TGTGCCAGCAGCTTAGCTTTGGCGGAAAAACTGTTTTTT. Filled out from reference TRBV7-2 and TRBJ1-4, the complete variable domain reads GAGVSQSPSNKVTEKGKDVELRCDPISGHTALYWYRQSLGQGLEFLIYFQGNSAPDKSGLPSDRFSAERTGGSVSTLTIQRTQQEDSAVYLCASSLALAEKLFFGSGTQLSVL.

This clonotype was counted ten times or more. The chain couples TRBV28 to TRBJ2-5, with D uncertain. Trimming pared 7 bases from V and 6 bases from J, leaving 15 bases between. Germline V gives CDR1 MDHEN, CDR2 SYDVKM. The CDR3 runs 13 residues. Here the CDR3 reads CASKLTLRQTQYF. The DNA for the CDR3 is TGTGCCAGCAAACTGACGTTGAGACAGACCCAGTACTTC.

In regard to this clonotype: A clone one base away is much larger, so this may be a read error. The chain joins TRBV2 to TRBJ1-5; TRBD1 matches at 11 bases. The CDR3 is 15 amino acids. The germline V gene has CDR1 SNHLY and CDR2 FYNNEI. The chain's CDR3 is CTSREGTGGWEPQHF. The DNA of the CDR3 is TGTACCAGCAGAGAAGGGACAGGGGGTTGGGAGCCCCAGCATTTT. Combining the CDR3 with reference TRBV2 and TRBJ1-5 gives the whole variable domain EPEVTQTPSHQVTQMGQEVILRCVPISNHLYFYWYRQILGQKVEFLVSFYNNEISEKSEIFDDQFSVERPDGSNFTLKIRSTKLEDSAMYFCTSREGTGGWEPQHFGDGTRLSIL.

This clonotype was seen repeatedly, ten times or more. This rearrangement joins TRBV12-3 or TRBV12-4 to TRBJ2-1; TRBD2 aligns across 14 bases. J was trimmed by 7 bases and V by 6 bases; bases with no gene match: 20. The CDR3 sequence is 20 residues long. CDR3 in DNA: TGTGCCAGCAGCCCCGATCCGGGACTAGCGGGAGTTTTATGGAGAAATGAGCAGTTCTTC. Translation gives CASSPDPGLAGVLWRNEQFF.

A few counts support this clonotype. One base away lies a much larger clone, so this may be a sequencing read error. The chain is built from TRBV12-3 or TRBV12-4 and TRBJ2-7, with TRBD1 matching 9 bases. This CDR3 has 15 residues. Trimming removed 7 bases from V and 7 bases from J; junction bases left unmatched: 14. The CDR3 is CASTLATGGAGEQYF. The DNA for the CDR3 is TGTGCCAGCACCTTAGCCACAGGGGGCGCGGGTGAGCAGTACTTC.

Ten or more counts support this clonotype. The chain carries TRBV6-1 and TRBJ1-4; D is ambiguous. The CDR3 extends over 16 amino acids. Germline V gives CDR1 MNHNS, CDR2 SASEGT. The germline V and J ends were trimmed by 4 bases and 2 bases, with 14 bases remaining between them. The CDR3 sequence is CASSGAGITTNEKLFF. The CDR3 DNA reads as TGTGCCAGCAGTGGGGCAGGAATCACCACTAATGAAAAACTGTTTTTT.